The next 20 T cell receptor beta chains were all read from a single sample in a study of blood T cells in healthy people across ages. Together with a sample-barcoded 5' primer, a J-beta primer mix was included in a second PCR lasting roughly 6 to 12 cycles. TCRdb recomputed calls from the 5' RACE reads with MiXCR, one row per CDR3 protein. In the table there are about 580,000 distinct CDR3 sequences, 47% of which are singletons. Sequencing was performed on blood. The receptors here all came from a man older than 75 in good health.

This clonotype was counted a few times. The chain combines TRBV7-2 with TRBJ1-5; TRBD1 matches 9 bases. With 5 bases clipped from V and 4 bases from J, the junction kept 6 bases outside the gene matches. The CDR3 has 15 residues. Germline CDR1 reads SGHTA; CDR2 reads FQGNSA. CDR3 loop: CASSLGTGQNQPQHF. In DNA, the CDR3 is TGTGCCAGCAGCCTCGGGACAGGGCAAAATCAGCCCCAGCATTTT.

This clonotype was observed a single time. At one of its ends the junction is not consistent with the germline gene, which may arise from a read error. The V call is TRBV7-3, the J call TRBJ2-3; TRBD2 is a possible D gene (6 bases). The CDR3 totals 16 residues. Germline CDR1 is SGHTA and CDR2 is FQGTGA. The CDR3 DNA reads TGTGCCAGCAGCTTAAGCCCAAGGCGGGGCACAAATACGCAGTATTTT. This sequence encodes CASSLSPRRGTNTQYF.

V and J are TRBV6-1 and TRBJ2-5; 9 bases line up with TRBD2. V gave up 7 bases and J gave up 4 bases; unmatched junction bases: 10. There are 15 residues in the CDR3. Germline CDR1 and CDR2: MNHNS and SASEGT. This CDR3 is CASIRGAGGRETQYF. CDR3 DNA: TGTGCCAGCATCCGGGGAGCGGGGGGACGAGAGACCCAGTACTTC.

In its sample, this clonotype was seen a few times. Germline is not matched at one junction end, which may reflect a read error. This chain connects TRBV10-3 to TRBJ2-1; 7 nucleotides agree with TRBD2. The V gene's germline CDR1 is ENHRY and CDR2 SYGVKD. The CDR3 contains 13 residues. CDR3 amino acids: CAIRESSGIKQFF. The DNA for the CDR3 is TGTGCCATCAGAGAGTCTAGCGGAATAAAGCAGTTCTTC.

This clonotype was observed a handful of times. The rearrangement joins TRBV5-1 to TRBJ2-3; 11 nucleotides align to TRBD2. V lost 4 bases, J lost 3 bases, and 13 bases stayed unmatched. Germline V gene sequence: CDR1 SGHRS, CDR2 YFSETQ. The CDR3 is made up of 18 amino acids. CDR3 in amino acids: CASSPPGLADFGTDTQYF. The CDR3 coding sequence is TGCGCCAGCAGCCCGCCGGGACTAGCGGACTTCGGGACAGATACGCAGTATTTT. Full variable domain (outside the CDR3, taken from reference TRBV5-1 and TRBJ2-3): KAGVTQTPRYLIKTRGQQVTLSCSPISGHRSVSWYQQTPGQGLQFLFEYFSETQRNKGNFPGRFSGRQFSNSRSEMNVSTLELGDSALYLCASSPPGLADFGTDTQYFGPGTRLTVL.

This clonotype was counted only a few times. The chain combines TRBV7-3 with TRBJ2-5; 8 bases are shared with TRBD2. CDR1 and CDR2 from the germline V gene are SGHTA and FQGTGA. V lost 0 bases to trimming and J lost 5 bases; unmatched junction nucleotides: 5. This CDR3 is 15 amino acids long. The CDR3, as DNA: TGTGCCAGCAGCTTAACGGGACTAGGCTCGGAGACCCAGTACTTC. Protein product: CASSLTGLGSETQYF.

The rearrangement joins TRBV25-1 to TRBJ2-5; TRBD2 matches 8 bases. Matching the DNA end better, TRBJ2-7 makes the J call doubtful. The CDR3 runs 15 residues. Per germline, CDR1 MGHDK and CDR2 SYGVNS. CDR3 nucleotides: TGTGCCAGCAGTGAATATTCCGGGACTAGAGCCGAGCAGTACTTC. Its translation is CASSEYSGTRAEQYF.

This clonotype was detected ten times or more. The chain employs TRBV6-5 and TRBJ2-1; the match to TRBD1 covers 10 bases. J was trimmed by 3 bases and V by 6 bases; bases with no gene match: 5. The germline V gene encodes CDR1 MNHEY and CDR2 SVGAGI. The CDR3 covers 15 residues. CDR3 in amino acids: CASRSTGGNYNEQFF. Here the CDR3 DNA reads TGTGCCAGCAGATCGACAGGGGGCAACTACAATGAGCAGTTCTTC.

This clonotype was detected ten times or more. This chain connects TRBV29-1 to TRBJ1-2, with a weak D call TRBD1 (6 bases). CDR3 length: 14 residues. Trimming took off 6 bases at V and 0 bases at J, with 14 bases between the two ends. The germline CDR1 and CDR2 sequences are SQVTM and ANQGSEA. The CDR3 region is CSVRPGGPNYGYTF. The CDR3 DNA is TGCAGCGTCCGCCCCGGGGGGCCTAACTATGGCTACACCTTC.

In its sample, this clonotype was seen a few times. CDR3 sequence reads: CASSQDRNLGGYTF. CDR3 in DNA: TGTGCCAGCAGCCAAGACCGGAATCTAGGGGGCTACACCTTC. The chain has TRBV3-1 and TRBJ1-2, with D hard to call. The CDR3 spans 14 residues. The V gene lost 0 bases and the J gene lost 8 bases, with 13 bases spanning the gap. The germline V gene has CDR1 LGHDT and CDR2 YNNKEL (reference sequence).

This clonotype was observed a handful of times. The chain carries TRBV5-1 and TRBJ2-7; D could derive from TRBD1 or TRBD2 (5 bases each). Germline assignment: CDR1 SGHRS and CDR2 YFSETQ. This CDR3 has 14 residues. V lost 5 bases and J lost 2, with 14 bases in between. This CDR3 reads CASRRGTLTYEQYF. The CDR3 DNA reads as TGCGCCAGCAGAAGAGGGACGCTGACCTACGAGCAGTACTTC.

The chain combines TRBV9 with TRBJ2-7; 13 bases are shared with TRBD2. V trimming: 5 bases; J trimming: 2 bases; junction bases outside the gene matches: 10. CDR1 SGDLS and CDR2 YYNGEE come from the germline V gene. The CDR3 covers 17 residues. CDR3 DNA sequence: TGTGCCAGCAGTGATACTAGCGGGAGGGCCGAGGCCTACGAGCAGTACTTC. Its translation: CASSDTSGRAEAYEQYF.

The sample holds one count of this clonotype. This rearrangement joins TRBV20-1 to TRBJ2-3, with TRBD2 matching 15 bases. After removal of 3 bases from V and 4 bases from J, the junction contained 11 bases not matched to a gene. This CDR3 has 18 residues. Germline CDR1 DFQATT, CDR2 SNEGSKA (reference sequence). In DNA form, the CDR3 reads TGCAGTGCTAGGCTGACCGGGACTAGCGGGAGGAGGGCAGATACGCAGTATTTT. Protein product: CSARLTGTSGRRADTQYF.

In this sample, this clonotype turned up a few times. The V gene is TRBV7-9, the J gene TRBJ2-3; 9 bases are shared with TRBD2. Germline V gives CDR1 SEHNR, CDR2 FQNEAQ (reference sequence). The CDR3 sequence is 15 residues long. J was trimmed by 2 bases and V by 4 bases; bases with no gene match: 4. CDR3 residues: CASSSEREVTDTQYF. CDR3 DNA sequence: TGTGCCAGCAGCTCAGAGCGGGAGGTCACAGATACGCAGTATTTT.

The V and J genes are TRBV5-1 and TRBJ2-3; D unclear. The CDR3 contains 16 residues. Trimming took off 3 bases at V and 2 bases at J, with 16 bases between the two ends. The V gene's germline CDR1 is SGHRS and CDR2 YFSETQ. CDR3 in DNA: TGCGCCAGCAGCTCCGACCCGACTCAACCCACAGATACGCAGTATTTT. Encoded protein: CASSSDPTQPTDTQYF.

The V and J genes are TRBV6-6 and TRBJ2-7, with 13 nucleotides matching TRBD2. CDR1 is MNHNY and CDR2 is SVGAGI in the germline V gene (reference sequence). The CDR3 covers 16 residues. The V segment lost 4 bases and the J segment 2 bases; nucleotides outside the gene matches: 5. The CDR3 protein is CASSFTSGRAPYEQYF. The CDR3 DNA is TGTGCCAGCAGTTTTACTAGCGGGAGGGCCCCCTACGAGCAGTACTTC.

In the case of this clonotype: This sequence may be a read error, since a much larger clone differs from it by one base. This CDR3 reads CASSLTSGSPGGCTF. The CDR3 nucleotides read TGTGCCAGCAGTTTGACTAGCGGGAGCCCTGGGGGCTGCACCTTC. The chain employs TRBV6-5 and TRBJ1-2; the D gene is possibly TRBD1 (6 bases). The CDR3 is 15 amino acids. Germline V gene sequence: CDR1 MNHEY, CDR2 SVGAGI.

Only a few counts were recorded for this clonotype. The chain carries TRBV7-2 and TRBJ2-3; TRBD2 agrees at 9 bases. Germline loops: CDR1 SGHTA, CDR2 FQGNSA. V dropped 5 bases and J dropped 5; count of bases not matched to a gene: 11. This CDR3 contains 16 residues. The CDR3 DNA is TGTGCCAGCAGCCCTAGCGGGGTACAGCCTCAAGATACGCAGTATTTT. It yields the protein CASSPSGVQPQDTQYF. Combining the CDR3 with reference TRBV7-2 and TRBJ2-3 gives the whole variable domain GAGVSQSPSNKVTEKGKDVELRCDPISGHTALYWYRQSLGQGLEFLIYFQGNSAPDKSGLPSDRFSAERTGGSVSTLTIQRTQQEDSAVYLCASSPSGVQPQDTQYFGPGTRLTVL.

Here the CDR3 reads CASSLARGGYTF. CDR3 in DNA: TGTGCCAGCAGCTTAGCGAGGGGGGGCTACACCTTC. The chain couples TRBV7-2 to TRBJ1-2; TRBD1 is a possible D gene (6 bases). The germline CDR1 and CDR2 sequences are SGHTA and FQGNSA. The germline V and J ends were trimmed by 0 bases and 8 bases, with 7 bases remaining between them. The length of the CDR3 is 12 residues.

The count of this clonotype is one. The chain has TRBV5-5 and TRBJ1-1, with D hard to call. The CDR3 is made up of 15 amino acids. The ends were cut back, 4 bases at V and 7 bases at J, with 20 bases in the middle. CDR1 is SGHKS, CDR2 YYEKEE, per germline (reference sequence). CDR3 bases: TGTGCCAGCAGCGGGAAGGCGGTTTTTCTGAATGAAGCTTTCTTT. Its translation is CASSGKAVFLNEAFF. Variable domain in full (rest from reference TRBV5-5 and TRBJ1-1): DAGVTQSPTHLIKTRGQQVTLRCSPISGHKSVSWYQQVLGQGPQFIFQYYEKEERGRGNFPDRFSARQFPNYSSELNVNALLLGDSALYLCASSGKAVFLNEAFFGQGTRLTVV.